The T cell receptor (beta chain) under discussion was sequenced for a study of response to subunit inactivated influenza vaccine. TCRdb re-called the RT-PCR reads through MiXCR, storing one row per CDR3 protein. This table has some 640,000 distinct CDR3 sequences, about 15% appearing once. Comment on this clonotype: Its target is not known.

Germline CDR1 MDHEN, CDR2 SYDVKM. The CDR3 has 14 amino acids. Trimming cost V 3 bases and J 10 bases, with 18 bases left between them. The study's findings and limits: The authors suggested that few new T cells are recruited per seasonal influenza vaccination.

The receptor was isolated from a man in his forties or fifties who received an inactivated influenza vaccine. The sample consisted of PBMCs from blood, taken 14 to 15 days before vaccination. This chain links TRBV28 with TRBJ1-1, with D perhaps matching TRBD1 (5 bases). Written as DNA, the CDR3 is TGTGCCAGCAGTTTGACAGATGGTCGGCAAGGAGCTTTCTTT. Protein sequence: CASSLTDGRQGAFF. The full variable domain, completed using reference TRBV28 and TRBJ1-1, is DVKVTQSSRYLVKRTGEKVFLECVQDMDHENMFWYRQDPGLGLRLIYFSYDVKMKEKGDIPEGYSVSREKKERFSLILESASTNQTSMYLCASSLTDGRQGAFFGQGTRLTVV.